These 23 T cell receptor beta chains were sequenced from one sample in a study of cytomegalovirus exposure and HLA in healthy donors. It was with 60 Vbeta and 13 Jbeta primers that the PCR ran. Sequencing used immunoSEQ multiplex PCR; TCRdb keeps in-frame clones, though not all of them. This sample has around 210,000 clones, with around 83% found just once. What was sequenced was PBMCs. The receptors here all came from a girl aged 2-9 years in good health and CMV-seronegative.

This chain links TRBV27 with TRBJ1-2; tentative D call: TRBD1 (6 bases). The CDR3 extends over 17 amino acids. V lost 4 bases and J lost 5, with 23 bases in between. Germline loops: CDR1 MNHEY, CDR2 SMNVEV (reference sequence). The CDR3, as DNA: TGTGCCAGCAGTTACCCCGACAGGACTCGATTGGCATATGGCTACACCTTC. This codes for CASSYPDRTRLAYGYTF.

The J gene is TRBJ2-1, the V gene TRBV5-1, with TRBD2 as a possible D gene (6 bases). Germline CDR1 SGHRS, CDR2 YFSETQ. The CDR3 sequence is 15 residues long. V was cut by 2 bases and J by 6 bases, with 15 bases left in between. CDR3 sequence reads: CASSFSTGVFNEQFF. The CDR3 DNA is TGCGCCAGCAGCTTCAGTACGGGAGTTTTCAATGAGCAGTTCTTC. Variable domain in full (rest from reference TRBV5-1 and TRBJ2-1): KAGVTQTPRYLIKTRGQQVTLSCSPISGHRSVSWYQQTPGQGLQFLFEYFSETQRNKGNFPGRFSGRQFSNSRSEMNVSTLELGDSALYLCASSFSTGVFNEQFFGPGTRLTVL.

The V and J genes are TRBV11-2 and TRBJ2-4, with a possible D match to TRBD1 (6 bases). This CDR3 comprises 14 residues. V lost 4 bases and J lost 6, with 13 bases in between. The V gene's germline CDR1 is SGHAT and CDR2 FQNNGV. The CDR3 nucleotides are TGTGCCAGCAGCTCGCACGACAGGCTAAACATTCAGTACTTC. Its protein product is CASSSHDRLNIQYF.

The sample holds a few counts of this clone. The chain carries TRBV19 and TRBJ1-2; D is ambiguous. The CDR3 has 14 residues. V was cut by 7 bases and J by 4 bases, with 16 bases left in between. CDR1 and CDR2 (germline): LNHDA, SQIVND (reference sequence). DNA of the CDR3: TGTGCCAGTAAGAATCTCGAGACTTCCTATGGCTACACCTTC. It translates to CASKNLETSYGYTF.

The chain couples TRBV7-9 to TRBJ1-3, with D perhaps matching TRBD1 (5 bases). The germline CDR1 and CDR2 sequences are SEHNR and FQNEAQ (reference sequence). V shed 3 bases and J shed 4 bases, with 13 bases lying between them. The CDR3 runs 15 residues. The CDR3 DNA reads TGTGCCAGCAGCTTCGGGGGAGGAGGAGGAAACACCATATATTTT. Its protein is CASSFGGGGGNTIYF.

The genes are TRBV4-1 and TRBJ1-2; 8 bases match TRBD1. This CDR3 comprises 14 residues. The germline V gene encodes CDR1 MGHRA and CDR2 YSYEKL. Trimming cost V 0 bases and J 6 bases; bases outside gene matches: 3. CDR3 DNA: TGCGCCAGCAGCCAAGAGGACAGGGAAGATGGCTACACCTTC. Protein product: CASSQEDREDGYTF.

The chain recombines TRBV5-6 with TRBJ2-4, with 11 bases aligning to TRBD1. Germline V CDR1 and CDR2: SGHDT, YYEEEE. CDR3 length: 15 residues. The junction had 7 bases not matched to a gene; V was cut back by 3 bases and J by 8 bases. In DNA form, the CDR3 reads TGTGCCAGCAGCTCAACCGGGACAGGGGGATACATTCAGTACTTC. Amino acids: CASSSTGTGGYIQYF.

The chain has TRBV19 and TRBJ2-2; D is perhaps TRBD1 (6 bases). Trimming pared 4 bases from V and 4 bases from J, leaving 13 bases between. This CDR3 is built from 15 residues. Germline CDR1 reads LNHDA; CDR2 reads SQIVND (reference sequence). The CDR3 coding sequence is TGTGCCAGTAGTACAGGACAGAGAGGCACCGGGGAGCTGTTTTTT. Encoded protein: CASSTGQRGTGELFF.

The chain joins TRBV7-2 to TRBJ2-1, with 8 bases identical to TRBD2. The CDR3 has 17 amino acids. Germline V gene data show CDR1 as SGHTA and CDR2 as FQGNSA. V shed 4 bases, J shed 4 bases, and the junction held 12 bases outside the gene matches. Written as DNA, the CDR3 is TGTGCCAGCAGCTCCGGGGGTAGCGGGGTGGCATACAATGAGCAGTTCTTC. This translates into CASSSGGSGVAYNEQFF. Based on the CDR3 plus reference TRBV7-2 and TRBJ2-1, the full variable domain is GAGVSQSPSNKVTEKGKDVELRCDPISGHTALYWYRQSLGQGLEFLIYFQGNSAPDKSGLPSDRFSAERTGGSVSTLTIQRTQQEDSAVYLCASSSGGSGVAYNEQFFGPGTRLTVL.

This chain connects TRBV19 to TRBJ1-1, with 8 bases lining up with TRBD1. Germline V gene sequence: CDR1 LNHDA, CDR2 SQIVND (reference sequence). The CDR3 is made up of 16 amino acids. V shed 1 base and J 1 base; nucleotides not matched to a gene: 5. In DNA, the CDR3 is TGTGCCAGTAGTATAGGGACAGGGAGGAGGAACACTGAAGCTTTCTTT. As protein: CASSIGTGRRNTEAFF.

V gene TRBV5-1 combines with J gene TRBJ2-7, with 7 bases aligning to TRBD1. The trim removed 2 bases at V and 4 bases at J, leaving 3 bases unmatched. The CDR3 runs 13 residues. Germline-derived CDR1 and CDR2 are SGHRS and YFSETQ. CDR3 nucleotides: TGCGCCAGCAGCTTAAGACAGGGATACGAGCAGTACTTC. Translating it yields CASSLRQGYEQYF.

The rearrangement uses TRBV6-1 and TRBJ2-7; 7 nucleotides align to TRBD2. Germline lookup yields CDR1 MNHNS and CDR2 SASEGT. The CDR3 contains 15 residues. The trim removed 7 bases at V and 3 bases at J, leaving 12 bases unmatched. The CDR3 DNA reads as TGTGCCAGCAAAAAGGGCCTAGCGGAACTCTACGAGCAGTACTTC. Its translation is CASKKGLAELYEQYF.

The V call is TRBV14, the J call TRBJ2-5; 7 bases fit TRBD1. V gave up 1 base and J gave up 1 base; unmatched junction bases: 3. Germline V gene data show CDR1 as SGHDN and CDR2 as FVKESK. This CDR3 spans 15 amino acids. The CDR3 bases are TGTGCCAGCAGCCAAGGAGGGACAGTCCAAGAGACCCAGTACTTC. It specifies CASSQGGTVQETQYF.

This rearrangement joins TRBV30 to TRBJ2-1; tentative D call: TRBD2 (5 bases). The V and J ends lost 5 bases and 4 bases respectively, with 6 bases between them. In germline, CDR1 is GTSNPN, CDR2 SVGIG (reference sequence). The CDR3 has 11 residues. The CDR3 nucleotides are TGTGCCTGGCGGGGTTACAATGAGCAGTTCTTC. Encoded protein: CAWRGYNEQFF.

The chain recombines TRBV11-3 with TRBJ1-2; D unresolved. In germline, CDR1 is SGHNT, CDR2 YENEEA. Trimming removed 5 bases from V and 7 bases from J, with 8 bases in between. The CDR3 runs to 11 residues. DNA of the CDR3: TGTGCCAGCAGCCCTGGGCGTGGCTACACCTTC. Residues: CASSPGRGYTF.

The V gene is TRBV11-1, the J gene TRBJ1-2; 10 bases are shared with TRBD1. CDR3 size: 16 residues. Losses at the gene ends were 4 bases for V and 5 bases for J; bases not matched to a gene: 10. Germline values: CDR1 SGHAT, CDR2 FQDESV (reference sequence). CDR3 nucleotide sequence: TGTGCCAGCAGCTCTCGGACAGGGGGTATCCTTTATGGCTACACCTTC. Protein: CASSSRTGGILYGYTF. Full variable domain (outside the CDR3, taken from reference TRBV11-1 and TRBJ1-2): EAEVAQSPRYKITEKSQAVAFWCDPISGHATLYWYRQILGQGPELLVQFQDESVVDDSQLPKDRFSAERLKGVDSTLKIQPAELGDSAMYLCASSSRTGGILYGYTFGSGTRLTVV.

CDR3 amino acids: CASSIGQGGYNEQFF. CDR3 DNA: TGCGCCAGCAGCATAGGACAGGGCGGCTACAATGAGCAGTTCTTC. V usage is TRBV5-1 and J usage is TRBJ2-1, with TRBD1 identical over 8 bases. Germline assignment: CDR1 SGHRS and CDR2 YFSETQ. The length of the CDR3 is 15 residues. V was clipped by 4 bases and J by 3 bases; unmatched bases: 6.

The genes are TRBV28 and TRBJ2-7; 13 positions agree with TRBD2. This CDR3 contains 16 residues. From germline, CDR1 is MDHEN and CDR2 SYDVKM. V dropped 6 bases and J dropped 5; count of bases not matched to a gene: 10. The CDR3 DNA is TGTGCCAGCAGCATACTAGCGGGAGGGCCTGGAGACGAGCAGTACTTC. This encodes CASSILAGGPGDEQYF.

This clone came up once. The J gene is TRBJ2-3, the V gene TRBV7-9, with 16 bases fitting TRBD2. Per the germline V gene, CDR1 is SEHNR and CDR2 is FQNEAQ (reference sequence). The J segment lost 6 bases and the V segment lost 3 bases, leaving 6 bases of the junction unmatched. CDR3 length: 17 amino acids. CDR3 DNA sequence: TGTGCCAGCAGCTTCTGGGGGACTAGCGGGAGGGCGGATACGCAGTATTTT. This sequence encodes CASSFWGTSGRADTQYF.

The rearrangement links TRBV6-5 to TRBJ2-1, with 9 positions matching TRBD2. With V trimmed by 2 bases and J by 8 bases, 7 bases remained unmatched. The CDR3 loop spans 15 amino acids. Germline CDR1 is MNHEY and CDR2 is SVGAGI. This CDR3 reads CASSYGSGSVYEQFF. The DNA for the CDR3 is TGTGCCAGCAGTTACGGTAGCGGGAGTGTCTATGAGCAGTTCTTC.

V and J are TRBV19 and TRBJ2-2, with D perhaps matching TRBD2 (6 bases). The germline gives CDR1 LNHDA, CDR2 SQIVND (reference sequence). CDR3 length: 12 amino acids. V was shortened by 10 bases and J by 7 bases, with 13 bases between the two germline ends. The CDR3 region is CATGGPVGELFF. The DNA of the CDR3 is TGTGCCACCGGAGGGCCGGTCGGGGAGCTGTTTTTT.

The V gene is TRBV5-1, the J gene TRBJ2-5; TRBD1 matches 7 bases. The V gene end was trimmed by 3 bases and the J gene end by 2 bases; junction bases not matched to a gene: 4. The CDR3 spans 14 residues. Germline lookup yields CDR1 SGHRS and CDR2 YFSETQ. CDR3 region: CASSYRGGQETQYF. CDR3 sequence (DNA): TGCGCCAGCAGCTACAGGGGTGGGCAAGAGACCCAGTACTTC.

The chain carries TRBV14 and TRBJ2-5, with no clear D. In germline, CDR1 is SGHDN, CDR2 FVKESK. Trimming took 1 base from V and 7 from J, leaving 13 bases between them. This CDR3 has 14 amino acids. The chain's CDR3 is CASSQVGGYGTQYF. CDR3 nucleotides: TGTGCCAGCAGCCAAGTCGGTGGTTACGGGACCCAGTACTTC.